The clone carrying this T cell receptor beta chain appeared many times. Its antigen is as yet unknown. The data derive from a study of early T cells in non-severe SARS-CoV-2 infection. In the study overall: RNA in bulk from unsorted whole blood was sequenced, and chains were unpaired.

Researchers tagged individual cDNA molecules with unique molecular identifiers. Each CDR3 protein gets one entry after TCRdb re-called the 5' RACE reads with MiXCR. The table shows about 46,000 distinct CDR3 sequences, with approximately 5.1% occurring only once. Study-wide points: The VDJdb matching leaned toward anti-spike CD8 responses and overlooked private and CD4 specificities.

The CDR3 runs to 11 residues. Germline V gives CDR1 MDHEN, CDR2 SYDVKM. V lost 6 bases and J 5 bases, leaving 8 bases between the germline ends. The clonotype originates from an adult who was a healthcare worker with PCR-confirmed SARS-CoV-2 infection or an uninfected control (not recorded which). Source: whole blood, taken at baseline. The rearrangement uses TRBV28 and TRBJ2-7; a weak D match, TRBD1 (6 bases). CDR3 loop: CASSYRDEQYF. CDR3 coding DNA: TGTGCCAGCAGCTACAGGGACGAGCAGTACTTC. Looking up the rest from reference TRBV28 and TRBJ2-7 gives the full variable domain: DVKVTQSSRYLVKRTGEKVFLECVQDMDHENMFWYRQDPGLGLRLIYFSYDVKMKEKGDIPEGYSVSREKKERFSLILESASTNQTSMYLCASSYRDEQYFGPGTRLTVT.